The 13 T cell receptor beta chains in this list originate from one sample, sequenced in a study of T cells in Graves' hyperthyroidism and ophthalmopathy. Amplification of TCR beta CDR3 regions was performed using RNA transcripts as template. HTBI primers drove first-round RT-PCR of the TCR CDR3. TCRdb reanalysed the multiplex PCR reads using MiXCR and keeps one entry per CDR3 protein. The sample contains fewer than 300,000 distinct CDR3 sequences, roughly 15% of which appear only once. Sequenced sample: blood. The source is a woman aged 45-65 years with Graves' hyperthyroidism that later progressed to Graves' ophthalmopathy.

This clonotype was seen repeatedly, ten times or more. This rearrangement joins TRBV28 to TRBJ1-1; D remains unclear. The ends were cut back, 3 bases at V and 5 bases at J, with 10 bases in the middle. The germline V gene has CDR1 MDHEN and CDR2 SYDVKM. CDR3 length equals 13 residues. The CDR3 region has the DNA TGTGCCAGCAGTTTGGTGGAAGGGACTGAAGCTTTCTTT. It codes for CASSLVEGTEAFF.

CDR3 nucleotide sequence: TGTGCCAGCAGCGTAGGAGTGTCCCCCAGGTCCCTCCACTTT. It specifies CASSVGVSPRSLHF. The J gene is TRBJ1-6, the V gene TRBV9; D not certain. The germline V gene encodes CDR1 SGDLS and CDR2 YYNGEE. Trimming removed 0 bases from V and 14 bases from J, with 15 bases in between. This CDR3 has 14 residues.

This clonotype was counted ten times or more. The gene calls are TRBV7-9 and TRBJ2-5, with D perhaps TRBD1 (6 bases). This CDR3 region has 15 residues. The germline CDR1 and CDR2 sequences are SEHNR and FQNEAQ (reference sequence). The V end was cut by 8 bases, the J end by 1 base, with 17 bases between. CDR3 DNA: TGTGCCAGCTCCCGGGACACCACTCTCCAAGAGACCCAGTACTTC. It specifies CASSRDTTLQETQYF.

This clonotype was recorded many times. The CDR3 bases are TGTGCCAGCAGCTTAGGAGTAGCGAATACGCAGTATTTT. Its protein is CASSLGVANTQYF. The chain joins TRBV11-3 to TRBJ2-3; possibly TRBD2 for D (5 bases). Trimming cost V 1 base and J 7 bases, with 9 bases left between them. This CDR3 region has 13 residues. Germline CDR1 reads SGHNT; CDR2 reads YENEEA. The full variable domain, in which reference TRBV11-3 and TRBJ2-3 provide the parts outside the CDR3, is EAGVVQSPRYKIIEKKQPVAFWCNPISGHNTLYWYLQNLGQGPELLIRYENEEAVDDSQLPKDRFSAERLKGVDSTLKIQPAELGDSAVYLCASSLGVANTQYFGPGTRLTVL.

This clonotype was observed at least ten times. This chain connects TRBV11-2 to TRBJ2-7; no clear D. The germline gives CDR1 SGHAT, CDR2 FQNNGV. The CDR3 has 18 residues. V was trimmed by 0 bases and J by 0 bases, leaving 18 bases between them. The CDR3 is CASSLDRRSSRFSYEQYF. The CDR3 nucleotides are TGTGCCAGCAGCTTAGATCGACGGTCCAGCCGGTTCTCCTACGAGCAGTACTTC.

The sample holds many counts of this clonotype. CDR3 sequence reads: CAWSSGLQETQYF. As DNA, the CDR3 is TGTGCCTGGAGCTCGGGGCTGCAAGAGACCCAGTACTTC. The V gene is TRBV30, the J gene TRBJ2-5, with D perhaps given as TRBD1 or TRBD2 (5 bases each). V shed 3 bases and J shed 2 bases, with 10 bases lying between them. The length of the CDR3 is 13 residues. Germline CDR1 GTSNPN, CDR2 SVGIG (reference sequence).

In its sample, this clonotype was seen many times. The chain employs TRBV30 and TRBJ2-5; tentative D call: TRBD1 (5 bases). The CDR3 runs to 13 residues. Per germline, CDR1 GTSNPN and CDR2 SVGIG (reference sequence). V lost 4 bases to trimming and J lost 1 base, with 10 bases between them. CDR3 coding DNA: TGTGCCTGGATGGGGCGGAGCCAAGAGACCCAGTACTTC. Protein sequence: CAWMGRSQETQYF.

This clonotype appeared many times. This chain connects TRBV20-1 to TRBJ2-7, with 10 bases lining up with TRBD1. This CDR3 spans 14 amino acids. Germline CDR1 DFQATT, CDR2 SNEGSKA (reference sequence). J was trimmed by 3 bases and V by 5 bases; bases with no gene match: 7. CDR3 coding DNA: TGCAGTGCTCTTCCGGGACAGGGGATCTACGAGCAGTACTTC. Translating it yields CSALPGQGIYEQYF.

V usage is TRBV19 and J usage is TRBJ2-1; possibly TRBD1 or TRBD2 for D (5 bases each). Germline V CDR1 and CDR2: LNHDA, SQIVND (reference sequence). Between the trimmed V and J ends, which lost 3 bases and 9 bases, there was a span of 18 bases. The CDR3 spans 15 residues. In DNA form, the CDR3 reads TGTGCCAGTAGTATGAGGGGCGCGTTTACATTTGAGCAGTTCTTC. It is translated as CASSMRGAFTFEQFF.

This clonotype was recorded a few times. The V and J genes are TRBV28 and TRBJ1-5, with TRBD1 identical over 7 bases. This CDR3 is 16 amino acids long. Germline loops: CDR1 MDHEN, CDR2 SYDVKM. The V segment lost 10 bases and the J segment 0 bases; nucleotides outside the gene matches: 12. The CDR3 bases are TGTGCCACCCGGCGGGACAGTATCTATAGCAATCAGCCCCAGCATTTT. Its translation is CATRRDSIYSNQPQHF.

This clonotype turned up a few times. This chain links TRBV6-1 with TRBJ1-5; D unclear. This CDR3 contains 12 residues. Trimming took off 8 bases at V and 4 bases at J, with 9 bases between the two ends. The germline V gene has CDR1 MNHNS and CDR2 SASEGT. In nucleotides, the CDR3 is TGTGCCAGCCGGGGTCCGAATCAGCCCCAGCATTTT. Translated: CASRGPNQPQHF.

This clonotype turned up a few times. The gene calls are TRBV19 and TRBJ1-2, with D perhaps TRBD1 (6 bases). There are 15 residues in the CDR3. V lost 6 bases and J 2 bases, leaving 16 bases between the germline ends. The germline V gene has CDR1 LNHDA and CDR2 SQIVND (reference sequence). The CDR3 region has the DNA TGTGCCAGTAGCCCACGGGGGGCGCAGAACTATGGCTACACCTTC. Amino acids: CASSPRGAQNYGYTF.

There are many counts of this clonotype. The rearrangement joins TRBV5-1 to TRBJ2-1, with 9 bases lining up with TRBD1. CDR1 is SGHRS, CDR2 YFSETQ, per germline. The V segment lost 4 bases and the J segment 8 bases; nucleotides outside the gene matches: 19. The CDR3 spans 18 residues. The CDR3 DNA is TGCGCCAGCAGCATGTTTCCCTCCGGGACAGGGACTGGAGATGAGCAGTTCTTC. Its protein is CASSMFPSGTGTGDEQFF.